These T cell receptor beta chains were read from a single sample in a study of blood T cell repertoires in COVID-19. Clones were sequenced by immunoSEQ multiplex PCR, and TCRdb holds only the in-frame ones, with some missing. The data hold about 220,000 clones, with 90% observed a single time. The specimen was PBMCs or T cells enriched from blood (not recorded which). The origin of the receptors is a man aged 25-45 years who had been exposed to COVID-19. Each CDR3 is given with its conserved first and last residue. A D gene is named only where the DNA matches it firmly. For some rows the clone size is stated as once, few or many, or as a class when expanded; others skip it.

abundance,v_gene,d_gene,j_gene,CDR3aa,CDR3nt
NA,TRBV11-2,NA,TRBJ2-3,CAVWGPDTQYF,TGTGCCGTCTGGGGGCCAGATACGCAGTATTTT
NA,TRBV19,NA,TRBJ2-3,CASKTTDTDTQYF,TGTGCCAGTAAGACTACAGACACAGATACGCAGTATTTT
hyperexpanded,TRBV2,NA,TRBJ1-5,CASSDGGVQPQHF,TGTGCCAGCAGTGATGGAGGGGTTCAGCCCCAGCATTTT
few,TRBV19,TRBD1,TRBJ2-7,CASSDGQGVEQYF,TGTGCCAGTAGTGATGGACAGGGGGTCGAGCAGTACTTC
NA,TRBV29-1,TRBD1,TRBJ2-3,CSVNLYRDRSYF,TGCAGCGTTAACCTGTACCGGGACAGATCGTATTTT
NA,TRBV11-3,TRBD2,TRBJ2-7,CASSFRGGLGYEQYF,TGTGCCAGCAGCTTTCGGGGGGGCCTTGGATACGAGCAGTACTTC
NA,TRBV5-1,NA,TRBJ2-1,CASSSTGNEQFF,TGCGCCAGCAGCTCAACAGGCAATGAGCAGTTCTTC
NA,TRBV7-6,NA,TRBJ1-1,CASSLAGVNTEAFF,TGTGCCAGCAGCTTAGCAGGAGTAAACACTGAAGCTTTCTTT
NA,TRBV30,NA,TRBJ1-1,CAWSVRGGGRAFF,TGTGCCTGGAGTGTACGAGGGGGAGGGAGAGCTTTCTTT
NA,TRBV2,NA,TRBJ1-3,CASSEGARSGNTIYF,TGTGCCAGCAGTGAGGGGGCCCGCTCTGGAAACACCATATATTTT
NA,TRBV19,TRBD2,TRBJ2-2,CASNQRSGGAWNTGELFF,TGTGCCAGTAACCAAAGAAGCGGGGGGGCCTGGAACACCGGGGAGCTGTTTTTT
NA,TRBV19,TRBD1,TRBJ2-2,CASSGTARGTGELFF,TGTGCCAGCTCCGGGACAGCTCGCGGCACCGGGGAGCTGTTTTTT